These 20 T cell receptor beta chains share one sample of origin, sequenced in a study of blood T cell repertoires in COVID-19. Only in-frame clones appear in the TCRdb table, and some are missing; sequencing was by immunoSEQ multiplex PCR. The data hold about 74,000 clones, with roughly four fifths observed a single time. Sequencing was performed on peripheral blood. The receptors derive from a man between 65 and 80 years old with acute or convalescent COVID-19.

The chain joins TRBV27 to TRBJ2-7; D call uncertain. Per germline, CDR1 MNHEY and CDR2 SMNVEV (reference sequence). Trimming took off 3 bases at V and 2 bases at J, with 11 bases between the two ends. This CDR3 comprises 14 residues. DNA of the CDR3: TGTGCCAGCAGTTTGAGCCCCAGGACCTACGAGCAGTACTTC. Amino acids: CASSLSPRTYEQYF.

The gene calls are TRBV12-5 and TRBJ2-1, with 11 bases identical to TRBD1. The trim removed 6 bases at V and 10 bases at J, leaving 5 bases unmatched. Looked up from germline, CDR1 is LGHNT and CDR2 is FRNRAP. This CDR3 is built from 13 residues. The CDR3 nucleotides are TGTGCTAGTGGGCGGACAGGGGGCGCCGAGCAGTTCTTC. Translation: CASGRTGGAEQFF.

The chain links TRBV7-3 to TRBJ2-1, with 8 bases aligning to TRBD2. CDR3 length: 16 amino acids. Germline V lookup: CDR1 SGHTA, CDR2 FQGTGA. J lost 0 bases, V lost 5 bases, and 6 bases had no gene match. The CDR3 region has the DNA TGTGCCAGCAGCACCTCTGCGGGAGGCTCCTACAATGAGCAGTTCTTC. As protein: CASSTSAGGSYNEQFF.

This clone was seen once. The chain uses TRBV27 and TRBJ2-1; 8 bases match TRBD2. The CDR3 runs 15 residues. J lost 2 bases, V lost 8 bases, and 8 bases had no gene match. Germline values: CDR1 MNHEY, CDR2 SMNVEV (reference sequence). This CDR3 reads CASGSPGLAYNEQFF. CDR3 bases: TGTGCCAGCGGATCACCGGGACTAGCCTACAATGAGCAGTTCTTC.

The chain recombines TRBV27 with TRBJ2-1; TRBD1 matches at 8 bases. V lost 5 bases and J lost 7; bases outside the gene matches: 10. From germline, CDR1 is MNHEY and CDR2 SMNVEV (reference sequence). The CDR3 spans 15 residues. The CDR3 is CASSPWTGLGNEQFF. The CDR3 nucleotides read TGTGCCAGCAGTCCCTGGACAGGGCTAGGGAATGAGCAGTTCTTC.

The V call is TRBV10-3, the J call TRBJ2-7; TRBD1 might be the D (5 bases). The length of the CDR3 is 13 residues. V was shortened by 6 bases and J by 0 bases, with 9 bases between the two germline ends. Germline loops: CDR1 ENHRY, CDR2 SYGVKD. The CDR3 nucleotides are TGTGCCATCAGCGAAGGGGTCTCCTACGAGCAGTACTTC. This translates into CAISEGVSYEQYF.

The chain carries TRBV5-4 and TRBJ1-6; unclear D gene. The CDR3 extends over 16 amino acids. CDR1 and CDR2 from the germline V gene are SGHNT and YYREEE (reference sequence). V dropped 1 base and J dropped 0 bases, with 8 bases sitting between them. CDR3 region: CASSLRGSSYNSPLHF. CDR3 nucleotide sequence: TGTGCCAGCAGCTTGAGAGGGAGCTCCTATAATTCACCCCTCCACTTT.

The chain links TRBV28 to TRBJ2-1; no firm D call. The germline V and J ends were trimmed by 3 bases and 1 base, with 10 bases remaining between them. This CDR3 is 15 amino acids long. Germline V gene sequence: CDR1 MDHEN, CDR2 SYDVKM. CDR3 residues: CASSFLSTSYNEQFF. The DNA for the CDR3 is TGTGCCAGCAGTTTTTTATCTACGTCCTACAATGAGCAGTTCTTC.

The gene calls are TRBV7-2 and TRBJ1-2; D may be TRBD1 (5 bases). V was cut by 4 bases and J by 6 bases, with 18 bases left in between. CDR3 length: 15 residues. Germline V CDR1 and CDR2: SGHTA, FQGNSA. The CDR3 region is CASSSPLAGKHGYTF. CDR3 nucleotides: TGTGCCAGCAGCTCCCCCCTGGCAGGGAAGCATGGCTACACCTTC. The variable domain in full, completed from reference TRBV7-2 and TRBJ1-2, reads GAGVSQSPSNKVTEKGKDVELRCDPISGHTALYWYRQSLGQGLEFLIYFQGNSAPDKSGLPSDRFSAERTGGSVSTLTIQRTQQEDSAVYLCASSSPLAGKHGYTFGSGTRLTVV.

The chain uses TRBV6-1 and TRBJ2-3, with D hard to call. The CDR3 contains 13 residues. V was cut by 0 bases and J by 8 bases, with 9 bases left in between. Germline V gene data show CDR1 as MNHNS and CDR2 as SASEGT. The CDR3 loop reads CASSEAHAGTQYF. CDR3 in DNA: TGTGCCAGCAGTGAAGCGCATGCAGGTACGCAGTATTTT.

The chain joins TRBV5-1 to TRBJ1-1, with a possible D match to TRBD1 (5 bases). Germline V gene sequence: CDR1 SGHRS, CDR2 YFSETQ. This CDR3 comprises 14 residues. The V end was cut by 4 bases, the J end by 6 bases, with 16 bases between. CDR3 in DNA: TGCGCCAGCAGCATCGACAGCGTTAAGGCTGAAGCTTTCTTT. Translated, it gives CASSIDSVKAEAFF.

The table lists this clone with a count of one. This CDR3 reads CSVEDLAGRGTEAFF. CDR3 bases: TGCAGCGTTGAAGATCTAGCGGGAAGAGGGACTGAAGCTTTCTTT. The V gene is TRBV29-1, the J gene TRBJ1-1; D not resolved. Trimming cost V 0 bases and J 5 bases, with 16 bases left between them. Germline loops: CDR1 SQVTM, CDR2 ANQGSEA. The CDR3 has 15 residues.

The table lists this clone with a count of one. V usage is TRBV10-3 and J usage is TRBJ1-5, with D perhaps matching TRBD1 (6 bases). V was clipped by 0 bases and J by 3 bases, with 9 bases between them. The CDR3 extends over 15 amino acids. Germline V gives CDR1 ENHRY, CDR2 SYGVKD. CDR3 sequence: CAISESGGNNQPQHF. Here the CDR3 DNA reads TGTGCCATCAGTGAGTCAGGGGGAAACAATCAGCCCCAGCATTTT.

V is TRBV28 and J is TRBJ1-1, with 10 bases identical to TRBD1. Per the germline V gene, CDR1 is MDHEN and CDR2 is SYDVKM. The length of the CDR3 is 14 residues. Trimming removed 7 bases from V and 4 bases from J; junction bases left unmatched: 6. CDR3 in DNA: TGTGCCAGCACCCGACAGGGGGCGCGCACTGAAGCTTTCTTT. Amino acids: CASTRQGARTEAFF.

The chain has TRBV3-1 (or the pseudogene TRBV3-2) and TRBJ2-1; 10 nucleotides match TRBD2. The CDR3 covers 15 residues. After removal of 4 bases from V and 8 bases from J, the junction contained 8 bases not matched to a gene. CDR1 LGHDT and CDR2 YNNKEL come from the germline V gene (reference sequence). The CDR3 here is CASSLVASGSDEQFF. The CDR3 DNA is TGTGCCAGCAGCCTTGTAGCTAGCGGGAGCGATGAGCAGTTCTTC.

The chain is built from TRBV6-1 and TRBJ1-4; D may be TRBD1 (6 bases). V was shortened by 6 bases and J by 5 bases, with 13 bases between the two germline ends. Germline lookup yields CDR1 MNHNS and CDR2 SASEGT. The CDR3 contains 14 residues. CDR3 sequence: CASSLGTRNEKLFF. The CDR3 nucleotides are TGTGCCAGCAGCCTCGGGACAAGGAATGAAAAACTGTTTTTT.

This clone was detected a few times. The gene calls are TRBV28 and TRBJ1-4; unclear D gene. CDR1 is MDHEN, CDR2 SYDVKM, per germline. The germline V and J ends were trimmed by 5 bases and 2 bases, with 12 bases remaining between them. The CDR3 is 15 residues long. The CDR3 loop reads CASSRGGRTNEKLFF. The CDR3 DNA is TGTGCCAGCAGTCGGGGAGGACGGACTAATGAAAAACTGTTTTTT.

The CDR3 DNA reads as TGTGCCAGCAGCCGAATAGGTCGAGGGCCTGAGACCGGGGAGCTGTTTTTT. Amino acid sequence: CASSRIGRGPETGELFF. V is TRBV7-3 and J is TRBJ2-2; D may be TRBD2 (5 bases). The CDR3 loop spans 17 amino acids. CDR1 and CDR2 (germline): SGHTA, FQGTGA. Trimming pared 5 bases from V and 5 bases from J, leaving 21 bases between.

The gene calls are TRBV12-3 or TRBV12-4 and TRBJ1-2; no definite D call. The V end was cut by 6 bases, the J end by 6 bases, with 11 bases between. This CDR3 has 12 amino acids. The CDR3 nucleotides are TGTGCCAGCAGCCTCTCCGGGAATGGCTACACCTTC. Residues: CASSLSGNGYTF.

The DNA for the CDR3 is TGTGCCAGCTCACCCTCGGGAAGGGCGAGCAATCAGCCCCAGCATTTT. This sequence encodes CASSPSGRASNQPQHF. The rearrangement links TRBV18 to TRBJ1-5; D unresolved. The CDR3 sequence is 16 residues long. V dropped 3 bases and J dropped 1 base, with 13 bases sitting between them. The germline V gene encodes CDR1 KGHSH and CDR2 LQKENI.